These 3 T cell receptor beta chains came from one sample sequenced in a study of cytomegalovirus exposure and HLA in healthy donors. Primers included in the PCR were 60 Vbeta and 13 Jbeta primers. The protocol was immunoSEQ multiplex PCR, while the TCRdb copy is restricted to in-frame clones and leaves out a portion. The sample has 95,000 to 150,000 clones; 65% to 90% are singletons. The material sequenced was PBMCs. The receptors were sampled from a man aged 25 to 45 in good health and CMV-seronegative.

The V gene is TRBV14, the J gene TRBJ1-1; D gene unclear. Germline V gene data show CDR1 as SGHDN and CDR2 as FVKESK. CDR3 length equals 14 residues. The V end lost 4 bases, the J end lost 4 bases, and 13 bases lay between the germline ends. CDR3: CASSRRPGITEAFF. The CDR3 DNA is TGTGCCAGCAGCCGACGACCCGGGATCACTGAAGCTTTCTTT.

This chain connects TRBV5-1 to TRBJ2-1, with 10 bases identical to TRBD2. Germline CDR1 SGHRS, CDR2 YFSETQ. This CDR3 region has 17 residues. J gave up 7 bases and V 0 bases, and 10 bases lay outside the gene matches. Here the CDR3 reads CASSLARSSGGDNEQFF. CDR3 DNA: TGCGCCAGCAGCTTGGCCCGGTCTAGCGGGGGAGATAATGAGCAGTTCTTC.

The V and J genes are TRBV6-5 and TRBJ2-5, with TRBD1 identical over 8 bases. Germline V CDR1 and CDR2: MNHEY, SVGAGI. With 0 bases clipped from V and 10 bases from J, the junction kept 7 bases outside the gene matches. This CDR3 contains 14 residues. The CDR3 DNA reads TGTGCCAGCAGTTACTCGGGGACAGGCGTGGACCAGTACTTC. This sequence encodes CASSYSGTGVDQYF.